This TCR beta chain derives from a study of T-cell memory formation after mild COVID-19 (dated by TCRdb to the early 2020s). About the investigation overall: TCR sequence clusters from the two donors were found to be largely donor specific. T-cell clones expanding and contracting after mild COVID-19 in two donors were tracked by longitudinal TCRalpha and TCRbeta repertoire sequencing. The cohort comprised two young, previously healthy adult volunteers, one female and one male.

Findings and caveats that apply to the study as a whole: The second-wave clones that peaked on day 37 were not confirmed to be SARS-CoV-2 specific. The study covered only a couple of mild cases, and larger cohorts including severe cases with pre-infection samples were considered necessary. Contracting CD4+ clones were found mainly in CM and EM memory subsets, while CD8+ clones were enriched in EMRA. Some responding clones were found in pre-infection memory, which suggests that pre-existing cross-reactive memory T cells took part in the SARS-CoV-2 response. Clones contracting from day 15 to 85 had balanced CD4/CD8 phenotypes, while a second wave expanding from day 15 to 37 was biased towards CD4+.

Ficoll-Paque density gradient centrifugation was the method used to isolate PBMCs. These reads were obtained on an Illumina NovaSeq 6000. TCRalpha and TCRbeta cDNA libraries were constructed by 5'RACE with constant-segment primers, with sample barcodes and unique molecular identifiers being introduced. Trizol reagent was used to extract RNA from every sample. Amplification of the libraries took two PCR steps, and the second step added a second sample barcode plus Illumina TruSeq adapters. The libraries were sequenced on an Illumina NovaSeq using 2 x 150 bp paired-end reads. Regarding the original processing steps: Reads were demultiplexed and collapsed into UMI-guided consensus sequences with migec v1.2.7. Using mixcr v2.1.11, UMI consensuses were aligned to TRA and TRB V and J templates and then assembled into clonotypes. A clonotype was counted as expanded or contracted only when both edgeR and NoisET called the clonotype significant, with the noise models trained on biological replicates. edgeR calls used a false discovery rate-adjusted p below 0.01 and a log2 fold-change threshold of 1. As an exploratory analysis of dynamics, PCA with hierarchical clustering was applied to max-normalized trajectories of the 1000 most abundant clonotypes. The CD4 or CD8 phenotype of responding clones was assigned using the separately sequenced CD4+ and CD8+ repertoires. The raw public reads went through TCRdb reprocessing: fastp at Q25, MiXCR clone calling, in-frame beta chains kept. Here each entry gathers all rows of one CDR3 protein and keeps the most common genes and DNA. What appears here as the V and J calls and clone size reflects TCRdb's work, not the paper's. The table for this sample lists over 45,000 distinct CDR3 sequences; roughly 25% of them were counted only once. More than 40% of the sample is in the top ten clones.

V was cut back by 1 base and J by 4 bases, leaving a gap of 4 bases between them. The CDR3 covers 12 residues, taking in both the cysteine and the phenylalanine. Kept here is only the CDR3 DNA, which spans 36 bases and is read in frame from base 1. For CDR1 and CDR2, the germline V gene lists SGHAT and FQNNGV. This clonotype has more than one count but fewer than ten. Its antigen specificity is not known. Base-call qualities are not available, and no considerably larger clone is one nucleotide away. Sequenced material: PBMCs or a T cell subset sorted from them (not recorded which). In this chain, TRBV11-2 is recombined with TRBJ2-5, with the identity of the D gene unclear. The TCR originated in a man younger than 35 who had mild COVID-19 (a few samples of this study predate the infection). The sample titles of this study are shuffled in the database, so cell type and time point are left out; the donor was told from shared clones. The nucleotide sequence reads as follows: TGTGCCAGCAGCTTAGGCAGAGAGACCCAGTACTTC. It specifies CASSLGRETQYF.